This T cell receptor beta chain was found in a study of STAT5B mutations in CD4+ large granular lymphocyte leukemia (dated by TCRdb to 2021 to 2024). Context from the whole study: Among the healthy controls, the CDR3 'QG' motif was associated with a particular HLA allele. The study compared the TCRbeta repertoires of patients with CD4+ T-cell large granular lymphocyte leukemia against those of healthy blood donors. The purity of purified fractions was confirmed by flow cytometry on FACSCanto II or FACSVerse to exceed 95% among lymphocytes.

The healthy control group was made up of a few dozen blood donors, and the Finnish Red Cross blood service supplied their buffy coats. All TCR-sequenced material derived from peripheral blood: patient blood samples and healthy donor buffy coats. Ficoll-Hypaque gradient centrifugation was used to isolate peripheral blood mononuclear cells. CD4+ cells were magnetically purified from the buffy coats of healthy controls. Genomic DNA was extracted using the Gentra Puregene Cell and Tissue kit, and a Qubit 2.0 fluorometer was used to quantify it. The immunoSEQ assay at survey resolution was applied to genomic DNA for sequencing of TCRbeta rearrangements. Per the authors' processing: In the TCR sequencing data, the lowest productive clonotype frequency that could be detected was 2.59 x 10-5. Analyses included only productive TCRbeta rearrangements, meaning complete and in-frame sequences. Clonality for each sample was calculated as Simpson clonality in the immunoSEQ Analyzer version 3.0. Clones were binned by frequency as very rare, small, medium, large (1-20%) or hyperexpanded (>20%). Generation probabilities were estimated with OLGA 1.2.3, V-gene circos plots were made with VDJtools, specificities were searched in VDJdb, and CDR3 motifs were identified with GLIPH. TCRdb stores this immuneACCESS table with in-frame sequences only. Part of the clones is absent; in the studies checked, under half of the shortfall reflects unresolved V genes, and no reason is known for the rest. V and J calls and clone size are those listed in that table; D and trimming were worked out from the DNA. The sample has tens of thousands of clones on record, about 70% of them singletons. About 9.8% of the sample is in the top ten clones.

Summary of the overall study and its limitations: TRBV06-family usage was enriched among the top patient clones (8/27) compared with healthy controls (2/35). Greater clonality appeared to be present in CD4-sorted patient repertoires than in healthy CD4+ repertoires, and the difference was retained after the putative leukemic clones were removed. The main leukemic clonotypes were found to be private to each patient, although around 25% of the main leukemic clonotypes were detected at low frequency in the non-leukemic repertoires of other patients. Data were not HLA-matched; higher clonality in CD4+ versus CD8+ T-LGLL could reflect the relatively small sample size.

About this clone itself: Its cognate antigen has yet to be identified. Nothing much larger sits one base from this clone, and base qualities are not available.

Via the germline V gene, CDR1 is SGHRS and CDR2 YFSETQ. Relative to germline, V is 3 bases shorter and J is 3 bases shorter, with 16 bases between their ends. Reading from cysteine to phenylalanine, the CDR3 counts 17 amino acids. Only the CDR3 part of the read is kept: 51 bases, read in frame from the first base. This chain joins TRBV5-1 to TRBJ1-6; TRBD1 is perhaps the D gene, given 5 matching bases. The sequence was obtained from a human donor in good health. Source material: CD4+ T cells from blood buffy coats. The CDR3 protein sequence reads: CASSSGGTSNYNSPLHF. The sequenced DNA is TGCGCCAGCAGCTCCGGAGGGACGAGCAACTATAATTCACCCCTCCACTTT.